This record covers a single T cell receptor (beta chain). What it binds is not known. These data are taken from a study of graft-versus-host responses after intestinal transplantation. Across the study: Isolated intestinal, liver-intestinal, or multivisceral transplants were what recipients had. Every recipient had anti-thymocyte globulin induction and two to four years of tacrolimus plus steroids.

Study outcomes and limitations: The marrow of recipients harbored GvH clones, and ileum or blood showed some of them first. High graft-versus-host to host-versus-graft clonal ratios were found in allografts of patients who had graft-donor T cell macrochimerism.

The protocol was immunoSEQ multiplex PCR, while the TCRdb copy is restricted to in-frame clones and leaves out a portion. The profile shows 90,000 to 120,000 clones, roughly 90% of them singletons. The V gene end was trimmed by 6 bases and the J gene end by 6 bases; junction bases not matched to a gene: 6. Germline lookup yields CDR1 MNHNY and CDR2 SVGAGI (reference sequence). This CDR3 contains 13 residues. This TCR derives from a human donor who received an intestinal transplant. J is TRBJ1-2 and V is TRBV6-6, with 8 bases identical to TRBD1. The sample in question was unstimulated CD4+ T cells sorted from spleen or lymph node cells, obtained before intestinal transplant. The CDR3 loop is CASSIQGADGYTF. CDR3 coding DNA: TGTGCCAGCAGCATCCAGGGGGCCGATGGCTACACCTTC.